The 23 T cell receptor beta chains presented below share a single source sample, sequenced in a study of technical replicates of blood from several donors. Sequencing used immunoSEQ multiplex PCR; TCRdb keeps in-frame clones, though not all of them. The sample records 75,000 to 100,000 clones, about 94% being singletons. The sequenced material came from T cells isolated from PBMCs. Receptors originate from a human donor in good health.

J is TRBJ2-1 and V is TRBV19; possible D gene TRBD2, 5 bases. Between the trimmed V and J ends, which lost 5 bases and 8 bases, there was a span of 16 bases. This CDR3 region has 14 residues. Germline V gene sequence: CDR1 LNHDA, CDR2 SQIVND (reference sequence). As DNA, the CDR3 is TGTGCCAGTAGTCTCTTCCGAGAGGGCGATGAGCAGTTCTTC. Translated: CASSLFREGDEQFF.

This rearrangement joins TRBV29-1 to TRBJ2-7; 8 nucleotides agree with TRBD1. The CDR3 loop spans 13 amino acids. V shed 6 bases and J 3 bases; nucleotides not matched to a gene: 7. Germline V gives CDR1 SQVTM, CDR2 ANQGSEA. CDR3 amino acids: CSVEETGDYEQYF. As DNA, the CDR3 is TGCAGCGTCGAGGAGACAGGGGACTACGAGCAGTACTTC.

The J gene is TRBJ2-7, the V gene TRBV11-2; D is ambiguous. The CDR3 consists of 11 residues. Trimming took 3 bases from V and 3 from J, leaving 3 bases between them. Germline V CDR1 and CDR2: SGHAT, FQNNGV. The CDR3 DNA reads as TGTGCCAGCAGCTTCAGCTACGAGCAGTACTTC. It specifies CASSFSYEQYF.

CDR3 DNA sequence: TGCAGCGTTGGTTCTAGCGGGAGGATCTACGAGCAGTACTTC. As protein: CSVGSSGRIYEQYF. The chain is built from TRBV29-1 and TRBJ2-7; 11 positions agree with TRBD2. Germline assignment: CDR1 SQVTM and CDR2 ANQGSEA. The CDR3 contains 14 residues. After removal of 4 bases from V and 3 bases from J, the junction contained 5 bases not matched to a gene.

The table lists this clone with a count of one. This chain uses TRBV6-1 with TRBJ1-5; D not certain. V was pared by 4 bases and J by 7 bases, with 14 bases between. The germline V gene has CDR1 MNHNS and CDR2 SASEGT. The CDR3 runs to 14 residues. The CDR3 region is CASSVSQDSQPQHF. Here the CDR3 DNA reads TGTGCCAGCAGTGTTTCCCAGGATTCGCAGCCCCAGCATTTT.

The chain recombines TRBV6-1 with TRBJ2-1; maybe TRBD2 (5 bases). Looked up from germline, CDR1 is MNHNS and CDR2 is SASEGT. Trimming left V 1 base short and J 7 bases short, with 5 bases between. This CDR3 region has 12 residues. The CDR3 DNA sequence: TGTGCCAGCAGTGAAGGGGAGAATGAGCAGTTCTTC. It codes for CASSEGENEQFF.

This clone appeared once. V usage is TRBV14 and J usage is TRBJ2-5; tentative D call: TRBD1 (5 bases). Germline V gives CDR1 SGHDN, CDR2 FVKESK. V gave up 2 bases and J gave up 2 bases, with 12 bases separating them. CDR3 length: 15 residues. CDR3: CASSQKKGQQETQYF. CDR3 coding DNA: TGTGCCAGCAGCCAAAAAAAGGGGCAGCAAGAGACCCAGTACTTC.

The J gene is TRBJ2-7, the V gene TRBV5-4; the match to TRBD2 covers 11 bases. Germline V gene lookup returns CDR1 SGHNT and CDR2 YYREEE (reference sequence). After removal of 1 base from V and 1 base from J, the junction contained 10 bases not matched to a gene. The CDR3 extends over 18 amino acids. The chain's CDR3 is CASSLKVGRLAGSYEQYF. CDR3 DNA sequence: TGTGCCAGCAGCTTGAAGGTGGGCCGACTAGCGGGGTCCTACGAGCAGTACTTC.

This sequence joins TRBV10-3 and TRBJ1-2, with D unclear. CDR1 ENHRY and CDR2 SYGVKD come from the germline V gene. Trimming took off 6 bases at V and 3 bases at J, with 17 bases between the two ends. The CDR3 covers 15 residues. The chain's CDR3 is CAISSRLVLDYGYTF. The DNA for the CDR3 is TGTGCCATCAGCTCCCGGTTGGTGTTAGACTATGGCTACACCTTC.

This clone has only one observation. The CDR3 nucleotides read TGTGCCAGCAGTTTACGGCTAGCGTTAATTCGGGAGACCCAGTACTTC. Its translation: CASSLRLALIRETQYF. The chain has TRBV27 and TRBJ2-5, with a possible D match to TRBD2 (6 bases). Germline CDR1 and CDR2: MNHEY and SMNVEV (reference sequence). V was clipped by 2 bases and J by 5 bases, with 18 bases between them. This CDR3 spans 16 amino acids.

V usage is TRBV7-9 and J usage is TRBJ1-5; weak D call: TRBD1 (6 bases). Germline V gene lookup returns CDR1 SEHNR and CDR2 FQNEAQ (reference sequence). Trimming removed 4 bases from V and 6 bases from J, with 25 bases in between. This CDR3 is 18 amino acids long. The CDR3 spells CASSYEQGGGTRGQPQHF. Written as DNA, the CDR3 is TGTGCCAGCAGCTACGAACAAGGGGGGGGAACCCGGGGTCAGCCCCAGCATTTT.

The genes are TRBV9 and TRBJ2-1, with 10 positions matching TRBD2. Germline values: CDR1 SGDLS, CDR2 YYNGEE. With 3 bases clipped from V and 4 bases from J, the junction kept 7 bases outside the gene matches. The length of the CDR3 is 16 residues. The CDR3 protein is CASSESGGARYNEQFF. In nucleotides, the CDR3 is TGTGCCAGCAGCGAAAGCGGGGGGGCGAGGTACAATGAGCAGTTCTTC.

There are a few counts of this clone. V and J are TRBV2 and TRBJ2-3, with 11 bases that match TRBD1. Germline CDR1 SNHLY, CDR2 FYNNEI. V gave up 8 bases and J gave up 5 bases; unmatched junction bases: 3. This CDR3 contains 13 residues. The CDR3 DNA is TGTGCCAGCGGACAGGGGGCAAGAGATACGCAGTATTTT. It specifies CASGQGARDTQYF. The full variable domain, in which reference TRBV2 and TRBJ2-3 provide the parts outside the CDR3, is EPEVTQTPSHQVTQMGQEVILRCVPISNHLYFYWYRQILGQKVEFLVSFYNNEISEKSEIFDDQFSVERPDGSNFTLKIRSTKLEDSAMYFCASGQGARDTQYFGPGTRLTVL.

The CDR3 spells CATSRELRGGSYNEQFF. The CDR3 DNA follows: TGTGCCACCAGCAGAGAGTTGCGGGGGGGCTCCTACAATGAGCAGTTCTTC. The V gene is TRBV15, the J gene TRBJ2-1, with 9 bases lining up with TRBD2. There are 17 residues in the CDR3. Per the germline V gene, CDR1 is LNHNV and CDR2 is YYDKDF (reference sequence). V was pared by 0 bases and J by 0 bases, with 3 bases of the junction left unmatched. Complete variable domain (other parts from reference TRBV15 and TRBJ2-1): DAMVIQNPRYQVTQFGKPVTLSCSQTLNHNVMYWYQQKSSQAPKLLFHYYDKDFNNEADTPDNFQSRRPNTSFCFLDIRSPGLGDTAMYLCATSRELRGGSYNEQFFGPGTRLTVL.

This sequence joins TRBV18 and TRBJ1-4; TRBD1 is a possible D gene (5 bases). V was pared by 4 bases and J by 5 bases, with 14 bases between. Germline V gene lookup returns CDR1 KGHSH and CDR2 LQKENI. The CDR3 contains 15 residues. In DNA form, the CDR3 reads TGTGCCAGCTCACGCCAACAGGACCCAAATGAAAAACTGTTTTTT. Translated: CASSRQQDPNEKLFF. The full variable domain, with the rest looked up from reference TRBV18 and TRBJ1-4, is NAGVMQNPRHLVRRRGQEARLRCSPMKGHSHVYWYRQLPEEGLKFMVYLQKENIIDESGMPKERFSAEFPKEGPSILRIQQVVRGDSAAYFCASSRQQDPNEKLFFGSGTQLSVL.

This clone has a handful of counts. The chain employs TRBV5-1 and TRBJ1-5; D remains unclear. Germline-derived CDR1 and CDR2 are SGHRS and YFSETQ. Trimming removed 1 base at V and 5 bases at J, with 7 bases between. This CDR3 contains 13 residues. The CDR3: CASSLLGYQPQHF. The CDR3 DNA sequence: TGCGCCAGCAGCTTGCTGGGCTATCAGCCCCAGCATTTT.

The chain uses TRBV18 and TRBJ1-2; no firm D call. This CDR3 contains 13 residues. Germline CDR1 KGHSH, CDR2 LQKENI. V gave up 3 bases and J gave up 4 bases, with 9 bases separating them. DNA for the CDR3: TGTGCCAGCTCACCGGCCCAGTCCTATGGCTACACCTTC. This translates into CASSPAQSYGYTF.

The chain recombines TRBV7-6 with TRBJ1-5; TRBD1 is a possible D gene (6 bases). Trimming cost V 7 bases and J 6 bases, with 16 bases left between them. Per the germline V gene, CDR1 is SGHVS and CDR2 is FNYEAQ. The CDR3 is 14 residues long. CDR3 in amino acids: CASTIQGKFQPQHF. CDR3 nucleotide sequence: TGTGCCAGCACCATACAGGGAAAGTTTCAGCCCCAGCATTTT.

This clone was counted a single time. The rearrangement links TRBV11-3 to TRBJ2-7, with D maybe TRBD1 (6 bases). V was trimmed by 1 base and J by 6 bases, leaving 10 bases between them. The CDR3 sequence is 13 residues long. Germline values: CDR1 SGHNT, CDR2 YENEEA. The CDR3 spells CASSLGQGTEQYF. The CDR3 nucleotides read TGTGCCAGCAGCTTAGGTCAGGGGACCGAGCAGTACTTC. The variable domain in full, completed from reference TRBV11-3 and TRBJ2-7, reads EAGVVQSPRYKIIEKKQPVAFWCNPISGHNTLYWYLQNLGQGPELLIRYENEEAVDDSQLPKDRFSAERLKGVDSTLKIQPAELGDSAVYLCASSLGQGTEQYFGPGTRLTVT.

The J gene is TRBJ1-5, the V gene TRBV5-6, with 9 nucleotides matching TRBD1. Per germline, CDR1 SGHDT and CDR2 YYEEEE. The CDR3 runs to 15 residues. The V and J ends lost 0 bases and 6 bases, in that order; junction bases with no gene match: 4. CDR3 protein: CASSLGDRDLQPQHF. In DNA, the CDR3 is TGTGCCAGCAGCTTGGGGGACAGGGACCTTCAGCCCCAGCATTTT.

This clone was picked up one time. The chain carries TRBV9 and TRBJ2-7; TRBD1 might be the D (5 bases). The CDR3 loop spans 12 amino acids. The V gene lost 3 bases and the J gene lost 3 bases, with 7 bases spanning the gap. Germline CDR1 reads SGDLS; CDR2 reads YYNGEE. The CDR3 loop reads CASSGRDYEQYF. DNA for the CDR3: TGTGCCAGCAGCGGCAGGGACTACGAGCAGTACTTC. The full variable domain, with the rest looked up from reference TRBV9 and TRBJ2-7, is DSGVTQTPKHLITATGQRVTLRCSPRSGDLSVYWYQQSLDQGLQFLIQYYNGEERAKGNILERFSAQQFPDLHSELNLSSLELGDSALYFCASSGRDYEQYFGPGTRLTVT.

This clone was recorded only once. The chain joins TRBV28 to TRBJ1-1; a possible D gene is TRBD1 (6 bases). V lost 2 bases, J lost 2 bases, and 9 bases lay in between. This CDR3 comprises 14 residues. Germline V gene data show CDR1 as MDHEN and CDR2 as SYDVKM. CDR3 DNA sequence: TGTGCCAGCAGTTTAGGACAGATAAACACTGAAGCTTTCTTT. This encodes CASSLGQINTEAFF.

The V call is TRBV27, the J call TRBJ2-4; tentatively, D is TRBD2 (6 bases). The germline V gene encodes CDR1 MNHEY and CDR2 SMNVEV (reference sequence). The CDR3 is 18 amino acids. The V end lost 6 bases, the J end lost 1 base, and 22 bases lay between the germline ends. CDR3 region: CASRSGTPLNMAKNIQYF. The CDR3 nucleotides read TGTGCCAGCAGGTCCGGGACTCCCCTGAATATGGCCAAAAACATTCAGTACTTC.